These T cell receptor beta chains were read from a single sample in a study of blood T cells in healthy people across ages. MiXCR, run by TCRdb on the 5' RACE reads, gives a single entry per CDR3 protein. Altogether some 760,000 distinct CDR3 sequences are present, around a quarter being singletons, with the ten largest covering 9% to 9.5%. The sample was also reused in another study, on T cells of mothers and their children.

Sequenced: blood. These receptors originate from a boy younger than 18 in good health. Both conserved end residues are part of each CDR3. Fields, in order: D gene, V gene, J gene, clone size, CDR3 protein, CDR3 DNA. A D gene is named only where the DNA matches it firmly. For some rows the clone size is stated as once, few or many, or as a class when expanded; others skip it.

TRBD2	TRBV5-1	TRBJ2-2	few	CASSLALAEFSGELFF	TGCGCCAGCAGCTTGGCGCTAGCGGAATTTTCCGGGGAGCTGTTTTTT
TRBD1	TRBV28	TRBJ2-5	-	CASSVSWTGGQETQYF	TGTGCCAGCAGTGTATCTTGGACAGGGGGACAAGAGACCCAGTACTTC
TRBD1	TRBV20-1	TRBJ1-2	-	CSAIRKTGGVGYTF	TGCAGTGCTATCCGGAAAACAGGGGGCGTTGGCTACACCTTC
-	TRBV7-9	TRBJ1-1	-	CVSSSTRNTEAFF	TGTGTCAGCAGCTCAACTAGGAACACTGAAGCTTTCTTT
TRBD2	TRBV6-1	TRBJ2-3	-	CASSATRLAGDTQYF	TGTGCCAGCAGTGCCACAAGACTAGCAGGGGATACGCAGTATTTT
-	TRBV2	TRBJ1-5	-	CASSEQLVQPQHF	TGTGCCAGCAGTGAACAGTTGGTCCAGCCCCAGCATTTT
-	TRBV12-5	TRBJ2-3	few	CASGPPGSLTDTQYF	TGTGCTAGTGGTCCCCCAGGATCCCTCACAGATACGCAGTATTTT
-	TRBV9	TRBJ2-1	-	CASSTSVGSSNEQFF	TGTGCCAGCAGCACATCGGTGGGGTCCAGCAATGAGCAGTTCTTC
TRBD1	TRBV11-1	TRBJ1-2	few	CASSLRTGTGDYGYTF	TGTGCCAGCAGCTTGCGGACCGGGACAGGGGACTATGGCTACACCTTC
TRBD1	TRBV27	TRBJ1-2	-	CAGSLRRTGYGYTF	TGTGCCGGCAGTTTACGGCGGACAGGTTATGGCTACACCTTC
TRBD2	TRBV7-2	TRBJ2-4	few	CASSFLSASGGQTKNIQYF	TGTGCCAGCAGCTTTCTTTCGGCTAGCGGGGGGCAAACCAAAAACATTCAGTACTTC
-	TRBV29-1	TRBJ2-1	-	CSVVPANYNEQFF	TGCAGCGTTGTACCAGCCAACTACAATGAGCAGTTCTTC
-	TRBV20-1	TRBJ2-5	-	CSARQGQTQYF	TGCAGTGCTAGACAGGGTCAGACCCAGTACTTC
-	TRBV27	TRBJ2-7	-	CASSLFPGENEQYF	TGTGCCAGCAGTTTATTCCCAGGGGAAAACGAGCAGTACTTC
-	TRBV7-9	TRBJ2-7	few	CASSLEDSGGYEQYF	TGTGCCAGCAGCTTGGAGGACAGTGGTGGCTACGAGCAGTACTTC
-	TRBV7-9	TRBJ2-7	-	CASQQAVYPYEQYF	TGTGCCAGTCAACAGGCGGTTTACCCCTACGAGCAGTACTTC
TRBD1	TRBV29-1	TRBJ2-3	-	CSTVGTANTDTQYF	TGCAGCACCGTGGGGACAGCCAACACAGATACGCAGTATTTT
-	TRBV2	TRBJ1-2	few	CASSEGGYGYTF	TGTGCCAGCAGCGAGGGGGGGTATGGCTACACCTTC
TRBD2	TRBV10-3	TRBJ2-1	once	CAAFSGGYNEQFF	TGTGCCGCCTTTTCGGGAGGGTACAATGAGCAGTTCTTC
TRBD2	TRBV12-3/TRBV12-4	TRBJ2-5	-	CASSASIRLAGKEETQYF	TGTGCCAGCAGTGCCTCCATCCGACTAGCGGGGAAGGAAGAGACCCAGTACTTC
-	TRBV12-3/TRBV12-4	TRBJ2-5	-	CASSSQGGLDF	TGTGCCAGCAGTTCCCAGGGGGGATTGGACTTC
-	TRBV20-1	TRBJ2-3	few	CSARRGPASTDTQYF	TGCAGTGCTAGGCGGGGCCCCGCTAGCACAGATACGCAGTATTTT
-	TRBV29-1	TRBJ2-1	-	CSVDAPPGQFF	TGCAGCGTTGACGCCCCTCCCGGCCAGTTCTTC
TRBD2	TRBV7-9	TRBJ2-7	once	CASSSWGLSGTSGPYEQYF	TGTGCCAGCAGCTCTTGGGGGCTATCCGGGACTAGCGGACCCTACGAGCAGTACTTC
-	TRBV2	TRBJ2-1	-	CASQPRDPSYNEQFF	TGTGCCAGCCAACCGAGGGACCCCTCCTACAATGAGCAGTTCTTC
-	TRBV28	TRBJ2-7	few	CASSQPNRKNYEQYF	TGTGCCAGCAGTCAGCCGAACAGGAAAAACTACGAGCAGTACTTC
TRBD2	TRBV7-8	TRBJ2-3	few	CASSLTSGRIDTQYF	TGTGCCAGCAGCTTGACTAGCGGGAGAATAGATACGCAGTATTTT
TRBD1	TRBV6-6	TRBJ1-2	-	CASSYSGTGDRGYTF	TGTGCCAGCAGTTACTCTGGGACAGGGGACCGAGGCTACACCTTC
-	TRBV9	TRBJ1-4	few	CASSGVGRPNEKLFF	TGTGCCAGCAGCGGGGTCGGCAGGCCGAATGAAAAACTGTTTTTT
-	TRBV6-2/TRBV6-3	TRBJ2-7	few	CASSYFAGPNYEQYF	TGTGCCAGCAGTTACTTCGCGGGACCTAACTACGAGCAGTACTTC
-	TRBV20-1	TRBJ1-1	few	CSASFLGEAFF	TGCAGTGCGAGTTTTTTGGGTGAAGCTTTCTTT
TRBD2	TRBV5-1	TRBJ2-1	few	CASSLTSGSLNEQFF	TGCGCCAGCAGCTTGACTAGCGGGAGTCTCAATGAGCAGTTCTTC
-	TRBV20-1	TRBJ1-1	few	CSASSPMNTEAFF	TGCAGTGCTAGCTCCCCTATGAACACTGAAGCTTTCTTT
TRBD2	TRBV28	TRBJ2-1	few	CASSLRFGLADSYNEQFF	TGTGCCAGCAGTTTAAGATTTGGACTAGCGGATTCCTACAATGAGCAGTTCTTC
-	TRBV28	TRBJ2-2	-	CASKRARTGELFF	TGTGCCAGCAAAAGGGCCCGCACCGGGGAGCTGTTTTTT
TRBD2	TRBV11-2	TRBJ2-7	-	CASKPGLSYEQYF	TGTGCCAGCAAGCCGGGACTATCCTACGAGCAGTACTTC
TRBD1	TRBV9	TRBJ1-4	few	CASSVVPGQGIEKLFF	TGTGCCAGCAGCGTAGTTCCTGGACAGGGTATTGAAAAACTGTTTTTT
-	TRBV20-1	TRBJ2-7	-	CSARAVAESTYEQYF	TGCAGTGCTAGGGCAGTAGCGGAAAGTACCTACGAGCAGTACTTC
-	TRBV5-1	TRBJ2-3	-	CASSFSGGSPADTQYF	TGCGCCAGCAGCTTCTCAGGGGGGTCCCCCGCAGATACGCAGTATTTT
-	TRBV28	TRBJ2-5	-	CASSLAGEVRQETQYF	TGTGCCAGCAGTTTGGCAGGGGAGGTGAGGCAAGAGACCCAGTACTTC
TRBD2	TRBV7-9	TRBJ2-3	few	CASSQGLAEDTQYF	TGTGCCAGCAGCCAGGGACTAGCGGAAGATACGCAGTATTTT
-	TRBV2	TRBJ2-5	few	CASSGGLPETQYF	TGTGCCAGCAGTGGTGGCCTGCCAGAGACCCAGTACTTC
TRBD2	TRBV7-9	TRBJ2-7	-	CASRRGLAGSYEQYF	TGTGCCAGCAGAAGGGGACTAGCGGGATCCTACGAGCAGTACTTC
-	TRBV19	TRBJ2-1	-	CASRPGGGGFNEQFF	TGTGCCAGTAGGCCCGGGGGCGGGGGTTTCAATGAGCAGTTCTTC
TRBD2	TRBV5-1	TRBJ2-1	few	CASTTGLGHNEQFF	TGCGCCAGTACAACGGGACTAGGGCACAATGAGCAGTTCTTC
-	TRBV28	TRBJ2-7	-	CASSLRDRQYF	TGTGCCAGCAGTTTGAGAGACAGGCAGTACTTC
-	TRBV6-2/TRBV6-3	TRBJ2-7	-	CASSYWHSERATYEQYF	TGTGCCAGCAGTTACTGGCACTCAGAAAGGGCGACCTACGAGCAGTACTTC
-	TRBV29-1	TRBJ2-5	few	CSGLYYQETQYF	TGCAGCGGGCTGTACTACCAAGAGACCCAGTACTTC
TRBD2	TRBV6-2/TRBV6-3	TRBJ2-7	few	CASSPELAMNYEQYF	TGTGCCAGCAGCCCCGAACTAGCGATGAACTACGAGCAGTACTTC
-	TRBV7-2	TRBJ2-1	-	CASSLGVAGDEQFF	TGTGCCAGCAGCTTAGGCGTTGCTGGCGATGAGCAGTTCTTC